What follows is one T cell receptor beta chain and its context. This CDR3 has 15 residues. Per germline, CDR1 SNHLY and CDR2 FYNNEI. The ends were cut back, 8 bases at V and 3 bases at J, with 20 bases in the middle. The method was immunoSEQ multiplex PCR; TCRdb's version includes in-frame clones alone and lacks a portion of them. The sample has over a million clones; more than 95% are singletons. The data originate from a study of shared clonotypes between healthy human individuals. The chain recombines TRBV2 with TRBJ2-7, with D perhaps assigned TRBD1 or TRBD2 (5 bases each). Sample: naive CD4+ T cells sorted from blood. Subset specified: CD45RA+ positively selected. The receptor was derived from a man aged 30 to 39 in good health. The CDR3 bases are TGTGCCAGCCGGGTGGATCCCGGGACCTTCTACGAGCAGTACTTC. This encodes CASRVDPGTFYEQYF.